What follows are 19 T cell receptor beta chains derived from one specimen sequenced in a study of T cell responses to AZD1222 COVID-19 vaccine. Only in-frame clones appear in the TCRdb table, and some are missing; sequencing was by immunoSEQ multiplex PCR. The sample yields roughly 110,000 clones, roughly 88% seen once. This sample comprised peripheral blood, obtained on day 0 of AZD1222 vaccination. The receptors here all came from an adult in good health.

The chain recombines TRBV28 with TRBJ2-3; D call uncertain. The CDR3 spans 13 residues. Germline V gene sequence: CDR1 MDHEN, CDR2 SYDVKM. The V gene lost 7 bases and the J gene lost 2 bases, with 10 bases spanning the gap. The CDR3 bases are TGTGCCAGCAAATGGATTTCCACAGATACGCAGTATTTT. It translates to CASKWISTDTQYF.

This clone was counted between two and nine times. The chain uses TRBV12-5 and TRBJ2-2, with TRBD2 matching 7 bases. The CDR3 sequence is 12 residues long. The junction had 3 bases not matched to a gene; V was cut back by 9 bases and J by 5 bases. The germline gives CDR1 LGHNT, CDR2 FRNRAP. CDR3 DNA: TGTGCTAGAACGCGGGGGACCGGGGAGCTGTTTTTT. It encodes CARTRGTGELFF. Complete variable domain (other parts from reference TRBV12-5 and TRBJ2-2): DARVTQTPRHKVTEMGQEVTMRCQPILGHNTVFWYRQTMMQGLELLAYFRNRAPLDDSGMPKDRFSAEMPDATLATLKIQPSEPRDSAVYFCARTRGTGELFFGEGSRLTVL.

The rearrangement joins TRBV7-9 to TRBJ1-2; D is undetermined. Looked up from germline, CDR1 is SEHNR and CDR2 is FQNEAQ (reference sequence). The CDR3 is 12 residues long. V lost 5 bases and J lost 4, with 8 bases in between. The CDR3 protein is CASSPFPYGYTF. CDR3 sequence (DNA): TGTGCCAGCAGCCCATTCCCCTATGGCTACACCTTC.

On this clone itself: Within the sample, other DNA sequences also encode this same CDR3. The CDR3 coding sequence is TGTGCCAGCAGCTCTCAGGGGAACACTGAAGCTTTCTTT. Translation gives CASSSQGNTEAFF. The rearrangement joins TRBV7-3 to TRBJ1-1; TRBD1 might be the D (5 bases). The length of the CDR3 is 13 residues. Looked up from germline, CDR1 is SGHTA and CDR2 is FQGTGA. V was trimmed by 4 bases and J by 1 base, leaving 7 bases between them.

The chain has TRBV4-2 and TRBJ2-5; 7 bases are shared with TRBD2. Germline loops: CDR1 LGHNA, CDR2 YNFKEQ. This CDR3 has 19 residues. The V and J ends lost 1 base and 7 bases, in that order; junction bases with no gene match: 21. CDR3 region: CASSQGGGPRNARLGTQYF. The CDR3 coding sequence is TGTGCCAGCAGCCAAGGCGGGGGACCGAGGAACGCCCGGCTGGGGACCCAGTACTTC.

This chain joins TRBV10-2 and TRBJ2-7; D may be TRBD2 (5 bases). Trimming pared 3 bases from V and 3 bases from J, leaving 12 bases between. The CDR3 spans 14 residues. Per the germline V gene, CDR1 is WSHSY and CDR2 is SAAADI. The CDR3 region has the DNA TGCGCCAGCAGTGATCGTGATGAGGGCTACGAGCAGTACTTC. Translated, it gives CASSDRDEGYEQYF.

This chain connects TRBV9 to TRBJ2-1, with D tentatively TRBD1 (6 bases). CDR3 length: 16 amino acids. Germline loops: CDR1 SGDLS, CDR2 YYNGEE. Trimming pared 0 bases from V and 10 bases from J, leaving 20 bases between. The CDR3 region is CASSVEAAYVQGEQFF. The CDR3 region has the DNA TGTGCCAGCAGCGTAGAGGCAGCATACGTCCAGGGGGAGCAGTTCTTC.

The chain recombines TRBV29-1 with TRBJ1-2; 9 bases are a match to TRBD1. Looked up from germline, CDR1 is SQVTM and CDR2 is ANQGSEA. Losses at the gene ends were 5 bases for V and 4 bases for J; bases not matched to a gene: 8. The CDR3 consists of 14 residues. CDR3 in amino acids: CSVRTQGAGYGYTF. The CDR3 DNA is TGCAGCGTTCGAACACAGGGGGCCGGCTATGGCTACACCTTC.

A few counts support this clone. The chain joins TRBV15 to TRBJ2-7; 11 bases line up with TRBD1. The V segment lost 5 bases and the J segment 5 bases; nucleotides outside the gene matches: 5. The CDR3 is 14 residues long. The germline V gene encodes CDR1 LNHNV and CDR2 YYDKDF (reference sequence). The CDR3 coding sequence is TGTGCCACCAGCTCAAGGACAGGGGGCGACGAGCAGTACTTC. This gives the protein CATSSRTGGDEQYF.

The chain recombines TRBV28 with TRBJ1-2; tentatively, D is TRBD1 (6 bases). The V end was cut by 6 bases, the J end by 6 bases, with 8 bases between. In germline, CDR1 is MDHEN, CDR2 SYDVKM. This CDR3 contains 11 residues. CDR3 in DNA: TGTGCCAGCAGCAGGGGTGATGGCTACACCTTC. Protein sequence: CASSRGDGYTF.

DNA of the CDR3: TGTGCCAGCAGCCCCCGGCCGGGACAGGGGGTGGAGGAGCAGTACTTC. It yields the protein CASSPRPGQGVEEQYF. V is TRBV14 and J is TRBJ2-7; 11 bases are shared with TRBD1. The CDR3 runs 16 residues. Germline CDR1 SGHDN, CDR2 FVKESK. The J segment lost 7 bases and the V segment lost 4 bases, leaving 12 bases of the junction unmatched.

In this sample, this clone turned up once. The rearrangement links TRBV6-5 to TRBJ1-1; 7 positions agree with TRBD1. V was pared by 4 bases and J by 2 bases, with 4 bases of the junction left unmatched. Germline V lookup: CDR1 MNHEY, CDR2 SVGAGI. This CDR3 contains 14 residues. The CDR3 nucleotides read TGTGCCAGCAGTTTCCACAGGGGAAACACTGAAGCTTTCTTT. This sequence encodes CASSFHRGNTEAFF.

J is TRBJ1-3 and V is TRBV9; no clear D. The CDR3 extends over 14 amino acids. Germline V CDR1 and CDR2: SGDLS, YYNGEE. The V end was cut by 0 bases, the J end by 3 bases, with 7 bases between. The CDR3 bases are TGTGCCAGCAGCGTAGGCAGTATTGGAAACACCATATATTTT. This gives the protein CASSVGSIGNTIYF. Full variable domain (rest looked up from reference TRBV9 and TRBJ1-3): DSGVTQTPKHLITATGQRVTLRCSPRSGDLSVYWYQQSLDQGLQFLIQYYNGEERAKGNILERFSAQQFPDLHSELNLSSLELGDSALYFCASSVGSIGNTIYFGEGSWLTVV.

CDR3 amino acids: CASSSLAGRTDTQYF. The DNA for the CDR3 is TGTGCCAGCAGCTCCCTAGCGGGGCGCACAGATACGCAGTATTTT. The chain uses TRBV11-2 and TRBJ2-3, with 9 positions matching TRBD2. The germline V gene encodes CDR1 SGHAT and CDR2 FQNNGV. This CDR3 has 15 residues. V lost 4 bases, J lost 1 base, and 3 bases stayed unmatched.

J is TRBJ1-2 and V is TRBV13, with 7 bases lining up with TRBD1. CDR1 is PRHDT, CDR2 FYEKMQ, per germline (reference sequence). Germline trimming cut 5 bases from V and 7 bases from J; bases unmatched to any gene: 10. This CDR3 is 14 amino acids long. The CDR3 nucleotides read TGTGCCAGCAGCCTCCAAGGAGGGGGCGCTGGCTACACCTTC. Protein product: CASSLQGGGAGYTF.

The chain joins TRBV24-1 to TRBJ2-1; 7 bases are shared with TRBD2. Germline trimming cut 9 bases from V and 1 base from J; bases unmatched to any gene: 11. Germline CDR1 reads KGHDR; CDR2 reads SFDVKD. This CDR3 has 16 amino acids. CDR3 protein: CATSPGGGRSYNEQFF. The CDR3 region has the DNA TGTGCCACCTCCCCCGGCGGGGGAAGGTCCTACAATGAGCAGTTCTTC.

DNA of the CDR3: TGTGCCAGCAGCTTAGACTACACTAACTATGGCTACACCTTC. Protein sequence: CASSLDYTNYGYTF. This chain connects TRBV7-8 to TRBJ1-2; D is unresolved. Per germline, CDR1 SGHVS and CDR2 FQNEAQ. Trimming took off 1 base at V and 0 bases at J, with 6 bases between the two ends. The length of the CDR3 is 14 residues.

The chain couples TRBV5-1 to TRBJ1-2; D gene unclear. This CDR3 has 15 residues. Trimming removed 5 bases from V and 1 base from J, with 15 bases in between. Germline lookup yields CDR1 SGHRS and CDR2 YFSETQ. CDR3 in amino acids: CASREYPTVNYGYTF. The CDR3 DNA sequence: TGCGCCAGCAGAGAATACCCTACAGTTAACTATGGCTACACCTTC.

This chain joins TRBV5-1 and TRBJ2-2, with a weak D call TRBD1 (5 bases). V shed 4 bases and J shed 4 bases, with 11 bases lying between them. Germline loops: CDR1 SGHRS, CDR2 YFSETQ. This CDR3 has 14 amino acids. The CDR3 region is CASSGQGATGELFF. DNA for the CDR3: TGCGCCAGCAGCGGGCAGGGTGCCACCGGGGAGCTGTTTTTT.